This TCR beta chain was retrieved from a study of blood T cell repertoires in COVID-19. On the study more broadly: Material from acute and convalescent COVID-19 was sourced from the United States, Italy and Spain. T cells, B-cell-depleted T cells, or PBMCs supplied cDNA or gDNA.

Original data processing: Reference gene primer amplification gave nucleated cell count estimates. Here immunoSEQ multiplex PCR was the method, and the copy in TCRdb shows in-frame clones only, minus some. The V and J calls and clone size come from that table; D and trimming were worked out from the DNA. The sample carries tens of thousands of clones, approximately 80% recorded once. V shed 4 bases, J shed 3 bases, and the junction held 10 bases outside the gene matches. The CDR3 runs 18 residues. Germline CDR1 is SGHNT and CDR2 is YYREEE (reference sequence). This rearrangement joins TRBV5-4 to TRBJ2-3; 14 bases map to TRBD2. This clonotype was sampled from a human donor in a cohort sampled during active COVID-19. The sample taken for sequencing was peripheral blood. DNA for the CDR3: TGTGCCAGCAGCAGGGGACTAGCGGGGGCCATCATTACAGATACGCAGTATTTT. This gives the protein CASSRGLAGAIITDTQYF.